The TCR beta chain described here comes from a study of CD8+ T cells in alopecia areata. Study-level background: Administration of oral tofacitinib to treated patients was at 5 to 10 mg twice daily. Affected scalp percentage gauged treated patients' severity. Study results and caveats: Tofacitinib significantly lowered scalp clonality and expanded CD8+ clones among the top 100.

Once RNA had been extracted, it was reverse transcribed into cDNA to act as the sequencing template. The method was immunoSEQ multiplex PCR; TCRdb's version includes in-frame clones alone and lacks a portion of them. The sample has roughly 70,000 clones, over 25% seen once. Treatment denoted: oral pan-JAK inhibitor, 5-10 mg twice daily. Concerning this clone: The antigen remains undetermined.

This clonotype originated in a human donor with alopecia areata. Sequenced here: CD8+ T cells sorted from blood, sampled at week 4, from a patient treated with tofacitinib.

The CDR3 nucleotides are TGTGCCAGCAGTTTCAAGAAGGGGACCCAAGAGACCCAGTACTTC. This sequence encodes CASSFKKGTQETQYF. The chain links TRBV27 to TRBJ2-5; D is tentatively TRBD1 or TRBD2 (5 bases each). CDR3 length: 15 residues. V gave up 3 bases and J gave up 1 base, with 12 bases separating them. Germline V gene lookup returns CDR1 MNHEY and CDR2 SMNVEV (reference sequence).